This entry lists 29 T cell receptor beta chains sequenced from one sample in a study of T cells in Graves' hyperthyroidism and ophthalmopathy. TCR beta CDR3 sequences were amplified from RNA transcripts. The TCR CDR3 first-round RT-PCR relied on the HTBI primer set. Using its own MiXCR run on the multiplex PCR reads, TCRdb lists one record per CDR3 protein. The sample lists 450,000 to 600,000 distinct CDR3 sequences, 15% to 20% seen once, with roughly 44% in the top ten. The sample was blood. The receptor set was obtained from a man aged 35 to 55 with Graves' ophthalmopathy.

Ten or more counts support this clonotype. The gene calls are TRBV5-1 and TRBJ2-3, with 7 bases fitting TRBD2. The CDR3 spans 14 residues. CDR1 and CDR2 (germline): SGHRS, YFSETQ. The J segment lost 2 bases and the V segment lost 5 bases, leaving 5 bases of the junction unmatched. The chain's CDR3 is CASSLAVNTDTQYF. In DNA form, the CDR3 reads TGCGCCAGCAGTCTAGCGGTAAACACAGATACGCAGTATTTT.

The chain employs TRBV6-1 and TRBJ1-1; 7 bases map to TRBD1. This CDR3 has 15 residues. After removal of 6 bases from V and 2 bases from J, the junction contained 9 bases not matched to a gene. CDR1 MNHNS and CDR2 SASEGT come from the germline V gene. In DNA, the CDR3 is TGTGCCAGCAGGGACAGGCTTAGCTCAAACACTGAAGCTTTCTTT. Translated, it gives CASRDRLSSNTEAFF.

This clonotype was detected ten times or more. The chain employs TRBV7-2 and TRBJ1-1, with D possibly TRBD1 on 5 matching bases. In germline, CDR1 is SGHTA, CDR2 FQGNSA. This CDR3 contains 14 residues. Trimming stripped 3 bases from V and 1 base from J, with 9 bases between. CDR3 region: CASSFGHQNTEAFF. In nucleotides, the CDR3 is TGTGCCAGCAGCTTTGGACACCAGAACACTGAAGCTTTCTTT. The full variable domain, completed using reference TRBV7-2 and TRBJ1-1, is GAGVSQSPSNKVTEKGKDVELRCDPISGHTALYWYRQSLGQGLEFLIYFQGNSAPDKSGLPSDRFSAERTGGSVSTLTIQRTQQEDSAVYLCASSFGHQNTEAFFGQGTRLTVV.

This clonotype was counted a few times. This chain links TRBV19 with TRBJ1-5; weak D call: TRBD1 (5 bases). The CDR3 is made up of 15 amino acids. Germline CDR1 and CDR2: LNHDA and SQIVND (reference sequence). V dropped 2 bases and J dropped 2 bases, with 10 bases sitting between them. The CDR3 loop is CASSIKQVGNQPQHF. The CDR3 region has the DNA TGTGCCAGTAGTATAAAACAGGTCGGCAATCAGCCCCAGCATTTT.

The V gene is TRBV7-3, the J gene TRBJ1-6, with unresolved D. V was trimmed by 5 bases and J by 6 bases, leaving 11 bases between them. Germline CDR1 reads SGHTA; CDR2 reads FQGTGA. The CDR3 is 14 amino acids. The CDR3 DNA sequence: TGTGCCAGCAGCCCCGCAGGCCCTAATTCACCCCTCCACTTT. It specifies CASSPAGPNSPLHF.

The V gene is TRBV19, the J gene TRBJ2-2; D may match TRBD1 or TRBD2 (5 bases each). Trimming shortened V by 9 bases and J by 1 base, and 18 bases separated the two germline ends. The CDR3 has 16 amino acids. CDR1 is LNHDA and CDR2 is SQIVND in the germline V gene (reference sequence). CDR3 amino acids: CASRPLVGENTGELFF. The CDR3 nucleotides are TGTGCCAGCCGCCCCTTGGTGGGGGAGAACACCGGGGAGCTGTTTTTT.

This clonotype was counted many times. J is TRBJ2-3 and V is TRBV30; a weak D match, TRBD2 (7 bases). Deletions cut 8 bases from V and 6 bases from J, with 12 bases between. The V gene's germline CDR1 is GTSNPN and CDR2 SVGIG (reference sequence). This CDR3 region has 11 residues. CDR3 protein: CARGDTDTQYF. CDR3 coding DNA: TGTGCCCGGGGGGACACGGATACGCAGTATTTT.

Only a few counts were recorded for this clonotype. The gene calls are TRBV12-5 and TRBJ2-2, with D perhaps matching TRBD1 or TRBD2 (6 bases each). CDR1 is LGHNT, CDR2 FRNRAP, per germline. Deletions cut 0 bases from V and 6 bases from J, with 14 bases between. This CDR3 region has 16 residues. The CDR3 bases are TGTGCTAGTGGTTTGGTACAGGGTTCGGGGGCCGGGGAGCTGTTTTTT. Amino acids: CASGLVQGSGAGELFF.

This clonotype was seen at least ten times. This chain joins TRBV30 and TRBJ1-2; D remains unclear. In germline, CDR1 is GTSNPN, CDR2 SVGIG (reference sequence). There are 13 residues in the CDR3. The V end was cut by 5 bases, the J end by 0 bases, with 10 bases between. The CDR3 DNA reads TGTGCCTGGGGAACCATAGCTAACTATGGCTACACCTTC. Protein: CAWGTIANYGYTF.

This clonotype was detected many times. This rearrangement joins TRBV6-1 to TRBJ2-7; D not resolved. Germline V CDR1 and CDR2: MNHNS, SASEGT. The CDR3 extends over 10 amino acids. V lost 7 bases to trimming and J lost 0 bases, with 1 base between them. CDR3 sequence (DNA): TGTGCCAGCACCTCCTACGAGCAGTACTTC. Its translation is CASTSYEQYF.

V is TRBV18 and J is TRBJ2-7, with 7 positions matching TRBD1. Germline V CDR1 and CDR2: KGHSH, LQKENI. The CDR3 is made up of 13 amino acids. V was clipped by 4 bases and J by 2 bases; unmatched bases: 2. Here the CDR3 reads CASSQGATYEQYF. The DNA for the CDR3 is TGTGCCAGCTCACAGGGGGCCACCTACGAGCAGTACTTC.

This clonotype appeared a few times. The chain links TRBV5-1 to TRBJ2-3; 10 bases are shared with TRBD2. Germline assignment: CDR1 SGHRS and CDR2 YFSETQ. The V gene end was trimmed by 0 bases and the J gene end by 13 bases; junction bases not matched to a gene: 8. CDR3 length: 14 amino acids. This chain's CDR3 is CASSLAASGGYEYF. CDR3 bases: TGCGCCAGCAGCTTGGCCGCTAGCGGGGGCTATGAGTATTTT.

This clonotype was seen a few times. The V and J genes are TRBV12-3 or TRBV12-4 and TRBJ2-3, with D hard to call. Deletions cut 8 bases from V and 1 base from J, with 10 bases between. The CDR3 consists of 13 residues. The CDR3 nucleotides are TGTGCCAGCCAGATTTTTGGCACAGATACGCAGTATTTT. Its protein product is CASQIFGTDTQYF.

This clonotype was counted between two and nine times. V is TRBV4-2 and J is TRBJ2-7; 7 nucleotides align to TRBD1. The CDR3 covers 14 residues. The germline gives CDR1 LGHNA, CDR2 YNFKEQ. With 3 bases clipped from V and 5 bases from J, the junction kept 7 bases outside the gene matches. The CDR3, as DNA: TGTGCCAGCAGCCATAGACAGGGATTAGACGAGCAGTACTTC. This gives the protein CASSHRQGLDEQYF.

The sample holds many counts of this clonotype. The rearrangement links TRBV5-1 to TRBJ1-1, with D perhaps matching TRBD1 (6 bases). There are 17 residues in the CDR3. V dropped 5 bases and J dropped 1 base, with 21 bases sitting between them. The V gene's germline CDR1 is SGHRS and CDR2 YFSETQ. CDR3: CASRFAGGLFSNTEAFF. The DNA of the CDR3 is TGCGCCAGCAGGTTTGCTGGGGGGCTTTTTTCGAACACTGAAGCTTTCTTT. Variable domain in full (rest from reference TRBV5-1 and TRBJ1-1): KAGVTQTPRYLIKTRGQQVTLSCSPISGHRSVSWYQQTPGQGLQFLFEYFSETQRNKGNFPGRFSGRQFSNSRSEMNVSTLELGDSALYLCASRFAGGLFSNTEAFFGQGTRLTVV.

This clonotype appeared many times. The V call is TRBV20-1, the J call TRBJ2-1, with D unclear. V lost 0 bases to trimming and J lost 4 bases, with 10 bases between them. Germline lookup yields CDR1 DFQATT and CDR2 SNEGSKA (reference sequence). This CDR3 has 14 amino acids. CDR3 residues: CSARESTAYNEQFF. The CDR3 DNA follows: TGCAGTGCTAGAGAATCAACAGCTTACAATGAGCAGTTCTTC.

This clonotype has only a few counts. This chain connects TRBV28 to TRBJ2-7; D not resolved. V lost 1 base, J lost 4 bases, and 5 bases lay in between. CDR1 is MDHEN and CDR2 is SYDVKM in the germline V gene. The CDR3 covers 12 residues. In nucleotides, the CDR3 is TGTGCCAGCAGTTTATCGGCTTACGAGCAGTACTTC. This encodes CASSLSAYEQYF.

This clonotype was seen a handful of times. This chain joins TRBV2 and TRBJ2-5; perhaps TRBD2 as D (6 bases). Looked up from germline, CDR1 is SNHLY and CDR2 is FYNNEI. V dropped 4 bases and J dropped 4 bases, with 13 bases sitting between them. The CDR3 totals 14 residues. The CDR3 here is CASSGGSGPETQYF. In DNA form, the CDR3 reads TGTGCCAGCAGTGGAGGTAGCGGCCCAGAGACCCAGTACTTC.

In this sample, this clonotype turned up a few times. A read error may be the cause here, since a much bigger clone is one base away. This chain links TRBV7-9 with TRBJ2-7; possibly TRBD1 or TRBD2 for D (5 bases each). The CDR3 runs to 14 residues. The V end lost 4 bases, the J end lost 5 bases, and 15 bases lay between the germline ends. Per the germline V gene, CDR1 is SEHNR and CDR2 is FQNEAQ (reference sequence). The DNA for the CDR3 is TGTGCCAGCAGCTGGGGGAGCGAAAGCCACGAGCAGTACTTC. This sequence encodes CASSWGSESHEQYF.

This clonotype has at least ten counts. The genes are TRBV5-5 and TRBJ2-7, with a weak D call TRBD1 (5 bases). The V gene's germline CDR1 is SGHKS and CDR2 YYEKEE (reference sequence). The ends were cut back, 4 bases at V and 0 bases at J, with 11 bases in the middle. The CDR3 has 14 amino acids. The CDR3 protein is CASSPDTNSYEQYF. The DNA for the CDR3 is TGTGCCAGCAGCCCGGACACCAACTCCTACGAGCAGTACTTC.

This clonotype was observed at least ten times. This chain joins TRBV6-2 or TRBV6-3 and TRBJ1-5; D might be TRBD1 (5 bases). The length of the CDR3 is 15 residues. Germline-derived CDR1 and CDR2 are MNHEY and SVGEGT. The V end was cut by 0 bases, the J end by 2 bases, with 8 bases between. The CDR3 spells CASSYSGQGNQPQHF. CDR3 DNA sequence: TGTGCCAGCAGTTACTCGGGGCAGGGCAATCAGCCCCAGCATTTT.

V and J are TRBV27 and TRBJ2-5; no clear D. The CDR3 covers 15 residues. Germline V gene sequence: CDR1 MNHEY, CDR2 SMNVEV (reference sequence). V shed 0 bases and J shed 1 base, with 9 bases lying between them. The CDR3 nucleotides are TGTGCCAGCAGTTTATCCCCCTATATCCAAGAGACCCAGTACTTC. Encoded protein: CASSLSPYIQETQYF.

The table lists this clonotype with a few counts. V and J are TRBV6-1 and TRBJ1-2; TRBD1 is a possible D gene (5 bases). V lost 6 bases and J lost 2, with 13 bases in between. The germline V gene encodes CDR1 MNHNS and CDR2 SASEGT. This CDR3 region has 14 residues. The CDR3 loop reads CASSPREGNYGYTF. CDR3 nucleotides: TGTGCCAGCAGCCCTCGGGAGGGGAACTATGGCTACACCTTC.

This clonotype was observed at least ten times. This chain links TRBV12-3 or TRBV12-4 with TRBJ2-1, with a tentative D call TRBD1 (6 bases). The CDR3 extends over 18 amino acids. V was cut by 5 bases and J by 0 bases, with 20 bases left in between. Here the CDR3 DNA reads TGTGCCAGCAGTCCCCGGACAGCTACTATTAGCTCCTACAATGAGCAGTTCTTC. Protein: CASSPRTATISSYNEQFF.

Ten or more counts support this clonotype. The chain carries TRBV3-1 and TRBJ2-1; 10 positions match TRBD2. This CDR3 contains 15 residues. CDR1 LGHDT and CDR2 YNNKEL come from the germline V gene (reference sequence). The V and J ends lost 4 bases and 2 bases, in that order; junction bases with no gene match: 2. In DNA form, the CDR3 reads TGTGCCAGCAGCCCAAGCGGGGGGGCCTACAATGAGCAGTTCTTC. Its protein is CASSPSGGAYNEQFF.

In this sample, this clonotype turned up a few times. The chain links TRBV5-1 to TRBJ2-1; TRBD2 matches at 7 bases. Germline CDR1 is SGHRS and CDR2 is YFSETQ. V lost 5 bases and J lost 7; bases outside the gene matches: 12. This CDR3 contains 15 residues. The CDR3 nucleotides are TGCGCCAGCAGAGCAGCGGGGAGGCCGTTGAATGAGCAGTTCTTC. Translating it yields CASRAAGRPLNEQFF.

This clonotype was counted many times. The chain carries TRBV10-1 and TRBJ2-3; 9 bases are a match to TRBD2. Losses at the gene ends were 7 bases for V and 0 bases for J; bases not matched to a gene: 8. This CDR3 spans 16 amino acids. The germline CDR1 and CDR2 sequences are WNHNN and SYGVQD (reference sequence). The CDR3 sequence is CASNRLAVISTDTQYF. DNA of the CDR3: TGCGCCAGCAACCGACTAGCGGTGATCAGCACAGATACGCAGTATTTT.

The chain is built from TRBV10-3 and TRBJ1-2; possible D gene TRBD1, 6 bases. The CDR3 totals 15 residues. With 4 bases removed from V and 2 bases from J, the gap between germline ends came to 14 bases. Germline CDR1 is ENHRY and CDR2 is SYGVKD. The chain's CDR3 is CAISGLQGSNYGYTF. CDR3 bases: TGTGCCATCAGTGGACTACAGGGTTCGAACTATGGCTACACCTTC.

This chain links TRBV29-1 with TRBJ2-3, with 11 positions matching TRBD2. Germline V CDR1 and CDR2: SQVTM, ANQGSEA. The CDR3 runs to 12 residues. The CDR3 region is CTTSGSTDTQYF. The DNA for the CDR3 is TGCACTACTAGCGGGAGTACAGATACGCAGTATTTT.